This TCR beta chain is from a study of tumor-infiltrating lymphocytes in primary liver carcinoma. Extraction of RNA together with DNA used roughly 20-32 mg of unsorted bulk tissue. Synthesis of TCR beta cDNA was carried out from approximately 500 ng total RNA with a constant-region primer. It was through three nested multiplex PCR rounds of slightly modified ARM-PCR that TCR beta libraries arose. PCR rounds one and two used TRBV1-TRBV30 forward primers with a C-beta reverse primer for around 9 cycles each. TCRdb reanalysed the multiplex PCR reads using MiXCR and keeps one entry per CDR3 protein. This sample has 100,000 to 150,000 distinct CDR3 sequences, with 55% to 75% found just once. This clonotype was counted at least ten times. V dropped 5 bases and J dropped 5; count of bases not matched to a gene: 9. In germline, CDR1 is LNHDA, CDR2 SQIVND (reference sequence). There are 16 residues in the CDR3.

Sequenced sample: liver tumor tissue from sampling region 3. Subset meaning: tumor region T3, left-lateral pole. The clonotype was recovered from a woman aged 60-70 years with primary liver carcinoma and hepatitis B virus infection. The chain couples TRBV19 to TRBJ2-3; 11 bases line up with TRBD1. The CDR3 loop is CASSLQDRGRVDTQYF. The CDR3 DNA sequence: TGTGCCAGTAGTCTACAGGACAGGGGGCGCGTAGATACGCAGTATTTT. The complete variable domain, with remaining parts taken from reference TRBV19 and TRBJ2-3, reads DGGITQSPKYLFRKEGQNVTLSCEQNLNHDAMYWYRQDPGQGLRLIYYSQIVNDFQKGDIAEGYSVSREKKESFPLTVTSAQKNPTAFYLCASSLQDRGRVDTQYFGPGTRLTVL.